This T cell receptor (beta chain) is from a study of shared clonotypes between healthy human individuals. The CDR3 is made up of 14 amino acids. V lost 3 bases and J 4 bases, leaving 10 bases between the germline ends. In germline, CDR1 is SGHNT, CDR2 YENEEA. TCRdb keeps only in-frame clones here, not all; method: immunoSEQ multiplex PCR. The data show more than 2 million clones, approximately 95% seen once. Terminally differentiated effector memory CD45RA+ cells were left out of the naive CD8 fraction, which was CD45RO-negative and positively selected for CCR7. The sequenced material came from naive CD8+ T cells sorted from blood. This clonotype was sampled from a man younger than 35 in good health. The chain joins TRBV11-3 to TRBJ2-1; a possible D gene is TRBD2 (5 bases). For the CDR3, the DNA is TGTGCCAGCAGCTTCGTCGGAGGATACAATGAGCAGTTCTTC. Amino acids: CASSFVGGYNEQFF.